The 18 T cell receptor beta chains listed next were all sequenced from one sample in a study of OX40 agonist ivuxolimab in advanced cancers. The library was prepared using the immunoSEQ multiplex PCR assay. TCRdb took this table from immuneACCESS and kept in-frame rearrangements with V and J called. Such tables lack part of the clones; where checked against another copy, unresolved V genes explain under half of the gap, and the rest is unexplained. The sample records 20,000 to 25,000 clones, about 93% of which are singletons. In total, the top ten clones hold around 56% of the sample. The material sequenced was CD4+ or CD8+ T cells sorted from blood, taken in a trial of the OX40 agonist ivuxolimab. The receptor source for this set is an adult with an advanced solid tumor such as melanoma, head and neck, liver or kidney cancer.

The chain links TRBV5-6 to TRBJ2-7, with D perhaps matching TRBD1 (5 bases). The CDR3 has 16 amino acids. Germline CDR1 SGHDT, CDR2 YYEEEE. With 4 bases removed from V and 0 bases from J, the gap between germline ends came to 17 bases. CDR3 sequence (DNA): TGTGCCAGCAGCCCCCCGACAGATTTCTTCTCCTACGAGCAGTACTTC. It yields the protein CASSPPTDFFSYEQYF.

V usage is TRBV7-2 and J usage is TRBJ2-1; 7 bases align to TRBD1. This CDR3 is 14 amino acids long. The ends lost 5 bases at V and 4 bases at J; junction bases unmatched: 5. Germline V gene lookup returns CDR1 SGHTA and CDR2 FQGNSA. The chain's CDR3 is CASSNEQGYNEQFF. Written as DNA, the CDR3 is TGTGCCAGCAGCAACGAACAGGGGTACAATGAGCAGTTCTTC.

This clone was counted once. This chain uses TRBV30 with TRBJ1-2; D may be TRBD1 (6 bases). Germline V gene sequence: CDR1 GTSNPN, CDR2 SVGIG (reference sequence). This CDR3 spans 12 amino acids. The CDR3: CVGTGKDYGYTF. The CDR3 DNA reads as TGTGTCGGAACAGGGAAGGACTATGGCTACACCTTC.

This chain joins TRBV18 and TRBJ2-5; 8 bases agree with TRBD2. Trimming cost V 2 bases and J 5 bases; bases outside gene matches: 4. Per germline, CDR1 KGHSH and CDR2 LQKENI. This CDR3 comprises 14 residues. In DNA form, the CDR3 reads TGTGCCAGCTCACCATCGGGGGGGTTGGAGACCCAGTACTTC. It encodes CASSPSGGLETQYF.

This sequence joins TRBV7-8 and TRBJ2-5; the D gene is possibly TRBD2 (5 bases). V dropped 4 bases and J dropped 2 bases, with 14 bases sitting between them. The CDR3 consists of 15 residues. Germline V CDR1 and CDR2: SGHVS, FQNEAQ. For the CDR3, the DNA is TGTGCCAGCAGCTCTACTAGGACTCTTCAAGAGACCCAGTACTTC. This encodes CASSSTRTLQETQYF. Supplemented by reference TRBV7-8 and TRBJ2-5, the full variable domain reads GAGVSQSPRYKVAKRGQDVALRCDPISGHVSLFWYQQALGQGPEFLTYFQNEAQLDKSGLPSDRFFAERPEGSVSTLKIQRTQQEDSAVYLCASSSTRTLQETQYFGPGTRLLVL.

CDR3 sequence (DNA): TGCGCCAGCAGCCAAGTCCAGGGGACCCACGAGCAGTACTTC. As protein: CASSQVQGTHEQYF. V and J are TRBV4-1 and TRBJ2-7, with a tentative D call TRBD1 (6 bases). The V and J ends lost 1 base and 5 bases respectively, with 12 bases between them. CDR1 is MGHRA, CDR2 YSYEKL, per germline. This CDR3 region has 14 residues.

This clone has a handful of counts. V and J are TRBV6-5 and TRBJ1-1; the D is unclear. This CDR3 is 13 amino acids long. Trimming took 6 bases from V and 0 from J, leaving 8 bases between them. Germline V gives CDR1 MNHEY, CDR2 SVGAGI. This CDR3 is CASRELVNTEAFF. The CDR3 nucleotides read TGTGCCAGCAGGGAACTTGTGAACACTGAAGCTTTCTTT.

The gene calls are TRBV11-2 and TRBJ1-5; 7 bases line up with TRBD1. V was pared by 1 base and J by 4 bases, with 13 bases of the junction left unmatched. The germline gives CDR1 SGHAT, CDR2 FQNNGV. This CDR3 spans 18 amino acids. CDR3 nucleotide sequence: TGTGCCAGCAGCTTAGGTGTCAGGGGGGAACAAATTAATCAGCCCCAGCATTTT. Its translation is CASSLGVRGEQINQPQHF.

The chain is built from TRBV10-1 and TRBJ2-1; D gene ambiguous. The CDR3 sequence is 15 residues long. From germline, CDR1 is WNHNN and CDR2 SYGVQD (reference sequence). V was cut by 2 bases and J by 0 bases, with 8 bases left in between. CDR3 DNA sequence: TGCGCCAGCAGTGAGACCCGAAACTCCTACAATGAGCAGTTCTTC. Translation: CASSETRNSYNEQFF.

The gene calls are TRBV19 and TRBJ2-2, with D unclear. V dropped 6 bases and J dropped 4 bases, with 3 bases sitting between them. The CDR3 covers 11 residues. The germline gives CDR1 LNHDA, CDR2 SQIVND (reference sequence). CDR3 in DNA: TGTGCCAGTAGCGCCACCGGGGAGCTGTTTTTT. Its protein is CASSATGELFF. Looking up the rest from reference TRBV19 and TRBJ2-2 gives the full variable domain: DGGITQSPKYLFRKEGQNVTLSCEQNLNHDAMYWYRQDPGQGLRLIYYSQIVNDFQKGDIAEGYSVSREKKESFPLTVTSAQKNPTAFYLCASSATGELFFGEGSRLTVL.

CDR3 loop: CASSAQGGYQETQYF. The DNA for the CDR3 is TGTGCCAGCAGCGCACAGGGTGGTTACCAAGAGACCCAGTACTTC. This chain connects TRBV9 to TRBJ2-5; tentative D call: TRBD1 (6 bases). The germline gives CDR1 SGDLS, CDR2 YYNGEE. V shed 3 bases and J shed 0 bases, with 12 bases lying between them. The CDR3 is 15 amino acids.

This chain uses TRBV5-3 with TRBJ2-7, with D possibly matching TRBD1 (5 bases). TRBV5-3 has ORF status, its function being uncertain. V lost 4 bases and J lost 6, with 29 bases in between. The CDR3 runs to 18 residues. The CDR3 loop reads CARSPNRDSPGLEFEQYF. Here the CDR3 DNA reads TGTGCCAGAAGCCCGAATCGAGACAGCCCGGGCCTAGAGTTCGAGCAGTACTTC.

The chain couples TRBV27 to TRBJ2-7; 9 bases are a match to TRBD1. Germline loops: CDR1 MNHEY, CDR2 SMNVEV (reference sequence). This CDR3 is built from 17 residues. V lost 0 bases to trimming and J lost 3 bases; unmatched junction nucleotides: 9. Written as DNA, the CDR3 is TGTGCCAGCAGTTTATCAGCGGGGACAGGGAAAGGCTACGAGCAGTACTTC. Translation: CASSLSAGTGKGYEQYF.

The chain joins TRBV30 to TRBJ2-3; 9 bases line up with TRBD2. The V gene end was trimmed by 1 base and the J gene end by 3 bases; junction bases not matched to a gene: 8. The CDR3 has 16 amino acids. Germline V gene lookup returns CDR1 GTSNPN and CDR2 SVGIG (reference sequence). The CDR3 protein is CAWSDPAGGLTDTQYF. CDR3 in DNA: TGTGCCTGGAGTGATCCAGCGGGGGGCCTGACAGATACGCAGTATTTT.

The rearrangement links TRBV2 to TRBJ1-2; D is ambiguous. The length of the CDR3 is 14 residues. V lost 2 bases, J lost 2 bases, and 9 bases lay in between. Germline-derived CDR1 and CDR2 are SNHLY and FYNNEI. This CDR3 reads CASSESGRNYGYTF. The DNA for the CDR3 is TGTGCCAGCAGTGAATCAGGACGGAACTATGGCTACACCTTC.

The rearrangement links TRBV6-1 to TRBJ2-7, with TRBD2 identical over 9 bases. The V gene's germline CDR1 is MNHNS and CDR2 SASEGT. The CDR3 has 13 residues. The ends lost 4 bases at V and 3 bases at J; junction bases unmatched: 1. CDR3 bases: TGTGCCAGCAGTGGCGGGGGGGGCTACGAGCAGTACTTC. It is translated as CASSGGGGYEQYF.

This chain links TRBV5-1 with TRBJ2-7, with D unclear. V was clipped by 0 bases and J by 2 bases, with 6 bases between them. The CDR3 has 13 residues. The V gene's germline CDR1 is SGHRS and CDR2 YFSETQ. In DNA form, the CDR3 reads TGCGCCAGCAGCTTGGGACGGCCCTACGAGCAGTACTTC. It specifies CASSLGRPYEQYF.

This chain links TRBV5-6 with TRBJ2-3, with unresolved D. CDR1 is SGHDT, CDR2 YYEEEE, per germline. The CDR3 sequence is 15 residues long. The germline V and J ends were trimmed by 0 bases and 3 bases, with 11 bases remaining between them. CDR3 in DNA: TGTGCCAGCAGCTTGGGGAGTCCACGGACAGATACGCAGTATTTT. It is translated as CASSLGSPRTDTQYF.